This note documents a single T cell receptor (beta chain) sequence. What it recognizes is unknown. Libraries were prepared by immunoSEQ multiplex PCR; TCRdb keeps only in-frame clonotypes and omits some of them. The sample lists about 40,000 clones, about 90% seen once, with around a quarter in the top ten. These data are taken from a study of T cell responses to AZD1222 COVID-19 vaccine. General study points: It should be noted that donors were predominantly white British and more often female, and clonal diversity was possibly underestimated.

From germline, CDR1 is LNHDA and CDR2 SQIVND (reference sequence). V shed 4 bases and J shed 7 bases, with 12 bases lying between them. The CDR3 is 13 amino acids. Sequencing used peripheral blood, obtained 28 days after the second dose of the MenACWY control vaccine. The receptor was isolated from an adult who received the MenACWY meningococcal vaccine as a control. This chain joins TRBV19 and TRBJ2-3; D ambiguous. In DNA, the CDR3 is TGTGCCAGTAGTACCCAGCAGGCCTATACGCAGTATTTT. Translation gives CASSTQQAYTQYF.